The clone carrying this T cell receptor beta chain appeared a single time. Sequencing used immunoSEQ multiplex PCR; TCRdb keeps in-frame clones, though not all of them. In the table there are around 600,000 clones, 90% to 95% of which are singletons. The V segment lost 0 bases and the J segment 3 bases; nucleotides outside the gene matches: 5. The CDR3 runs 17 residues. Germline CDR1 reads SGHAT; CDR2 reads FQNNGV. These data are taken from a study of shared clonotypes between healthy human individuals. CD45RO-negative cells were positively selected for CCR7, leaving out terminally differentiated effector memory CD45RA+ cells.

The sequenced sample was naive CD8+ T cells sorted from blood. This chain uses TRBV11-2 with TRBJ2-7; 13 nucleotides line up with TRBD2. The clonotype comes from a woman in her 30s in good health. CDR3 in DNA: TGTGCCAGCAGCTTAGATCTAGGACTAGCGGGAGTCTACGAGCAGTACTTC. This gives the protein CASSLDLGLAGVYEQYF. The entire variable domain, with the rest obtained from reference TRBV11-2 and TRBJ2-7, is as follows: EAGVAQSPRYKIIEKRQSVAFWCNPISGHATLYWYQQILGQGPKLLIQFQNNGVVDDSQLPKDRFSAERLKGVDSTLKIQPAKLEDSAVYLCASSLDLGLAGVYEQYFGPGTRLTVT.